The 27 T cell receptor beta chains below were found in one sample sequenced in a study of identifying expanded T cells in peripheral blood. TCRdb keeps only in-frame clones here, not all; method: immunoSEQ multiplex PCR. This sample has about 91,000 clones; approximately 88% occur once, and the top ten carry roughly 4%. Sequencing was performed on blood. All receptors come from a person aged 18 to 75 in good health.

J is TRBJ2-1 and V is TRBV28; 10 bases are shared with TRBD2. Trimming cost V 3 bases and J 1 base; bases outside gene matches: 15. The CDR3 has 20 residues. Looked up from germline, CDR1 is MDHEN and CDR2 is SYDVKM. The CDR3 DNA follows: TGTGCCAGCAGTTTTCCGGCTAGCGGGGGAAACCCCCTATCCTACAATGAGCAGTTCTTC. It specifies CASSFPASGGNPLSYNEQFF.

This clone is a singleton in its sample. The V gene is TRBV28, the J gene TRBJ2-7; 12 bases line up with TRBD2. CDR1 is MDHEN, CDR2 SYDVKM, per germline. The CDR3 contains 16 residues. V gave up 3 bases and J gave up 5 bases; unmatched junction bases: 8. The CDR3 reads CASSLTSGSQAHEQYF. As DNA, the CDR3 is TGTGCCAGCAGTTTGACTAGCGGGAGCCAGGCTCACGAGCAGTACTTC.

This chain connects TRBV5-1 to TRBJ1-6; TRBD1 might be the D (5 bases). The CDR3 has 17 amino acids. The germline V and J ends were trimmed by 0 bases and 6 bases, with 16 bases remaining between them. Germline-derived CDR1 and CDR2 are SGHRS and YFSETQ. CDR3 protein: CASSLVIREDGNSPLHF. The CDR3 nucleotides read TGCGCCAGCAGCTTGGTTATCAGGGAGGATGGTAATTCACCCCTCCACTTT. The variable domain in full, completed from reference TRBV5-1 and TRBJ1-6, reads KAGVTQTPRYLIKTRGQQVTLSCSPISGHRSVSWYQQTPGQGLQFLFEYFSETQRNKGNFPGRFSGRQFSNSRSEMNVSTLELGDSALYLCASSLVIREDGNSPLHFGNGTRLTVT.

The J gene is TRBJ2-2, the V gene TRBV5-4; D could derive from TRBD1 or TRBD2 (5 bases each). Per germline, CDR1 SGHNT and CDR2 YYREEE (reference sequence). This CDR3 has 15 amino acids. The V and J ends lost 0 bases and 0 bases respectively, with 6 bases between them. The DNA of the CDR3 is TGTGCCAGCAGCTTGGGAGGGGCGAACACCGGGGAGCTGTTTTTT. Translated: CASSLGGANTGELFF.

This CDR3 is CASSQVLRATEWNEQFF. The CDR3 region has the DNA TGCGCCAGCAGCCAAGTTTTAAGGGCAACCGAGTGGAATGAGCAGTTCTTC. This chain joins TRBV4-1 and TRBJ2-1; D uncertain. Germline values: CDR1 MGHRA, CDR2 YSYEKL. This CDR3 is 17 amino acids long. V lost 1 base, J lost 7 bases, and 20 bases lay in between.

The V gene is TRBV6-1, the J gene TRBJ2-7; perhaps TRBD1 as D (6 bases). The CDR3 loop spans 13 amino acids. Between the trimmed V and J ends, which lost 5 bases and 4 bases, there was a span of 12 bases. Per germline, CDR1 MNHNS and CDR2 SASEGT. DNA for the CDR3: TGTGCCAGCAGTTTATCCGGGACATACGAGCAGTACTTC. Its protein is CASSLSGTYEQYF.

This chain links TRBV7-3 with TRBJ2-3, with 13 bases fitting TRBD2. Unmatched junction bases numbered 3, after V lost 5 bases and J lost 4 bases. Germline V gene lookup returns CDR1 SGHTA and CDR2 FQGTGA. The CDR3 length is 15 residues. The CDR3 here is CASSQGLAGADTQYF. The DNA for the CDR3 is TGTGCCAGCAGCCAAGGACTAGCGGGAGCAGATACGCAGTATTTT.

The CDR3 sequence: CASSSPAGLAATEQYF. Written as DNA, the CDR3 is TGTGCCAGCAGCTCCCCGGCAGGACTAGCGGCGACCGAGCAGTACTTC. This sequence joins TRBV7-9 and TRBJ2-7, with 10 bases lining up with TRBD2. The CDR3 covers 16 residues. Per germline, CDR1 SEHNR and CDR2 FQNEAQ (reference sequence). J gave up 6 bases and V 4 bases, and 12 bases lay outside the gene matches.

CDR3: CASSEPGPMNTGELFF. In DNA, the CDR3 is TGTGCCAGCAGCGAACCGGGACCGATGAACACCGGGGAGCTGTTTTTT. This chain joins TRBV7-9 and TRBJ2-2; D assignment may be TRBD1 or TRBD2 (5 bases each). The germline V and J ends were trimmed by 5 bases and 1 base, with 14 bases remaining between them. The CDR3 loop spans 16 amino acids. Germline V gene sequence: CDR1 SEHNR, CDR2 FQNEAQ (reference sequence).

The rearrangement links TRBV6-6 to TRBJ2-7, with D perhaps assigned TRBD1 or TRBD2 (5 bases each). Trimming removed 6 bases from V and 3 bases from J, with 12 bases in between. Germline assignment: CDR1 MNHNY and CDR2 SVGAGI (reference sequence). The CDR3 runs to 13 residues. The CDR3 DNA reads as TGTGCCAGCAGAAACGGGGCCGGCTACGAGCAGTACTTC. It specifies CASRNGAGYEQYF.

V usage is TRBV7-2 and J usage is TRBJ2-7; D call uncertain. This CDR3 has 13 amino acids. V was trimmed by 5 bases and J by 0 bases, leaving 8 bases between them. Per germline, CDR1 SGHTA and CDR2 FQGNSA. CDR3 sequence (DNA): TGTGCCAGCAGCGCCGACATCTCCTACGAGCAGTACTTC. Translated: CASSADISYEQYF.

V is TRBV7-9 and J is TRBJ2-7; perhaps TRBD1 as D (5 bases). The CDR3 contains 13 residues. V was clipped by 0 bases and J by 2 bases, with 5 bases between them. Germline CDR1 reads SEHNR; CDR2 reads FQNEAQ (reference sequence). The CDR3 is CASSLAGPYEQYF. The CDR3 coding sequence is TGTGCCAGCAGCTTAGCGGGGCCCTACGAGCAGTACTTC. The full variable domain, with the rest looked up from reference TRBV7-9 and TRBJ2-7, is DTGVSQNPRHKITKRGQNVTFRCDPISEHNRLYWYRQTLGQGPEFLTYFQNEAQLEKSRLLSDRFSAERPKGSFSTLEIQRTEQGDSAMYLCASSLAGPYEQYFGPGTRLTVT.

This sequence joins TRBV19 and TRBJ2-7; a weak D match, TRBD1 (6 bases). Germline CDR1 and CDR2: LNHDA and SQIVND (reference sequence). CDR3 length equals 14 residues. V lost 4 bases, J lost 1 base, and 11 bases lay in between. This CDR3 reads CASSTRQASYEQYF. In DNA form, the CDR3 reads TGTGCCAGTAGTACAAGACAGGCTTCCTACGAGCAGTACTTC.

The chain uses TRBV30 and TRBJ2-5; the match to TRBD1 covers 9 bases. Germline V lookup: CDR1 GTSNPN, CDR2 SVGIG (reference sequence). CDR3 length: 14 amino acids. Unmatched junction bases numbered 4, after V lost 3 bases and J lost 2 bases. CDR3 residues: CAWSGQGLQETQYF. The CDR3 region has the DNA TGTGCCTGGAGCGGACAGGGGCTTCAAGAGACCCAGTACTTC.

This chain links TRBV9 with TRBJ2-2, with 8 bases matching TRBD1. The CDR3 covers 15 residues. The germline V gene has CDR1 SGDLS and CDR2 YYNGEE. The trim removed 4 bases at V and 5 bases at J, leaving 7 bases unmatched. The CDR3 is CASSQTGGGTGELFF. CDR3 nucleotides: TGTGCCAGCAGCCAAACAGGGGGAGGAACCGGGGAGCTGTTTTTT.

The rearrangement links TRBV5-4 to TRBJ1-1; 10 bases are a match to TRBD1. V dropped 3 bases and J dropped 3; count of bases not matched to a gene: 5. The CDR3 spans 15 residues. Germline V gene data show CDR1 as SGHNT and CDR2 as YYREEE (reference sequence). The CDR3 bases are TGTGCCAGCAGCTCTGGACAGGGGGGTCACACTGAAGCTTTCTTT. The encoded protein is CASSSGQGGHTEAFF.

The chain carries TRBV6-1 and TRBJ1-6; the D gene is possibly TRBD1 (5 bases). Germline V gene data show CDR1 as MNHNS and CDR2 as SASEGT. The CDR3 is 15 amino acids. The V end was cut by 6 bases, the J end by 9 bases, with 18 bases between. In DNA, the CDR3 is TGTGCCAGCAGCCCCGCCGGGACGGGAGGTTCACCCCTCCACTTT. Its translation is CASSPAGTGGSPLHF.

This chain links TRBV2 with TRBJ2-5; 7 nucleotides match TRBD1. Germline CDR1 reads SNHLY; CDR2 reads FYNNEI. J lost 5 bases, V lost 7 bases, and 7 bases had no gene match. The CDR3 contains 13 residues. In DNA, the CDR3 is TGTGCCAGCACGCCAGGGGGTGTGGAGACCCAGTACTTC. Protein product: CASTPGGVETQYF.

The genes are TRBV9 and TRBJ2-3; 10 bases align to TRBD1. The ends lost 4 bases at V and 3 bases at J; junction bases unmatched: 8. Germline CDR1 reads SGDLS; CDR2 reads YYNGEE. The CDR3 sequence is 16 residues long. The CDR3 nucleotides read TGTGCCAGCAGCAGGGGGACAGGGGAGAGGACAGATACGCAGTATTTT. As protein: CASSRGTGERTDTQYF.

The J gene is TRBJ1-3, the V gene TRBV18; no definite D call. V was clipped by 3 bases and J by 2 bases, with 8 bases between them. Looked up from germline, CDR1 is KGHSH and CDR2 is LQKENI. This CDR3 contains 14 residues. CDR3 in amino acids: CASSPGVTGNTIYF. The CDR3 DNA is TGTGCCAGCTCACCCGGAGTAACTGGAAACACCATATATTTT.

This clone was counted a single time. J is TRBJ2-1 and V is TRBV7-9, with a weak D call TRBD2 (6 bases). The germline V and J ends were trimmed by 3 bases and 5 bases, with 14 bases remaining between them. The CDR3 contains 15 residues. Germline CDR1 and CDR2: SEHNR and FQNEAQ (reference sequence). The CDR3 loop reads CASSFGGSGDNEQFF. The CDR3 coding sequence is TGTGCCAGCAGCTTTGGGGGGAGCGGCGACAATGAGCAGTTCTTC.

CDR3 protein: CASSYSAGSSGNTIYF. In nucleotides, the CDR3 is TGTGCCAGCAGTTACTCAGCAGGGAGCTCTGGAAACACCATATATTTT. The rearrangement links TRBV6-5 to TRBJ1-3; possible D gene TRBD1, 5 bases. CDR1 and CDR2 (germline): MNHEY, SVGAGI. Trimming took 0 bases from V and 0 from J, leaving 9 bases between them. The CDR3 is 16 residues long.

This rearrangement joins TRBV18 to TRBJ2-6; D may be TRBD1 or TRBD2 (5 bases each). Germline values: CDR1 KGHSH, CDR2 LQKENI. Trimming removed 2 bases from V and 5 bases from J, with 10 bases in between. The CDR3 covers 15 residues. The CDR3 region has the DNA TGTGCCAGCTCACCATTGACGGGGCGGGCCAACGTCCTGACTTTC. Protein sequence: CASSPLTGRANVLTF.

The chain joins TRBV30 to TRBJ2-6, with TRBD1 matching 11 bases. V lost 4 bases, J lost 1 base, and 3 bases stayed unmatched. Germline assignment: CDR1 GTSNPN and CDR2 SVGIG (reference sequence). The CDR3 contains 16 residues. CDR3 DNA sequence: TGTGCCTGGACCGGGACAGGGGGATCTGGGGCCAACGTCCTGACTTTC. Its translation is CAWTGTGGSGANVLTF.

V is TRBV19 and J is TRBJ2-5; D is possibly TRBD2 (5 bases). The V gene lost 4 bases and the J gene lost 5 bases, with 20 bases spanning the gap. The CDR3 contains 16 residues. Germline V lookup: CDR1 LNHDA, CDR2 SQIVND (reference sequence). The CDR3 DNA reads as TGTGCCAGTAGTACGACCGCGAGGGTTGGTTGGGAGACCCAGTACTTC. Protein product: CASSTTARVGWETQYF.

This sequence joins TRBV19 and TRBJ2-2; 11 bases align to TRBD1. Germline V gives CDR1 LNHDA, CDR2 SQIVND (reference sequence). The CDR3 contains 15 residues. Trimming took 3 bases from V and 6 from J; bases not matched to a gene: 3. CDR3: CASSMGQGVAGELFF. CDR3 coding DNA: TGTGCCAGTAGTATGGGACAGGGGGTCGCCGGGGAGCTGTTTTTT.

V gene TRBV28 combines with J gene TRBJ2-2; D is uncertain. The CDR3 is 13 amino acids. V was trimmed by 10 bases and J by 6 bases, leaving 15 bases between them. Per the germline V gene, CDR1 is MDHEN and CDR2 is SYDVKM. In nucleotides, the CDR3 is TGTGCCACCCTGGGTAATTACGCCGGGGAGCTGTTTTTT. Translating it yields CATLGNYAGELFF.